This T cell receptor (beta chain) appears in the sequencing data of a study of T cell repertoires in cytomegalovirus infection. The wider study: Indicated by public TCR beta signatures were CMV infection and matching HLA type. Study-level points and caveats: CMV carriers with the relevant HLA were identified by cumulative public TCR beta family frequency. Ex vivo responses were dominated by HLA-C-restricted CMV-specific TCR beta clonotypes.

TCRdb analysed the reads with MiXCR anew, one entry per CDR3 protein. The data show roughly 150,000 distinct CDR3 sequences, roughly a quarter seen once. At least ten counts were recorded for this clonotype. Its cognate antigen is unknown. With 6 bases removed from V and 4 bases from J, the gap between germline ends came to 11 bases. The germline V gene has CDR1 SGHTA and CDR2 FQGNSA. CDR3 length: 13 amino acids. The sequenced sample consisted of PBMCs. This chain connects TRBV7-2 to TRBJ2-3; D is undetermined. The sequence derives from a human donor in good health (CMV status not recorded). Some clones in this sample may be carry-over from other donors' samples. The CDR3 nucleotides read TGTGCCAGCAGTCCCCCTCTGGCAGATACGCAGTATTTT. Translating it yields CASSPPLADTQYF.